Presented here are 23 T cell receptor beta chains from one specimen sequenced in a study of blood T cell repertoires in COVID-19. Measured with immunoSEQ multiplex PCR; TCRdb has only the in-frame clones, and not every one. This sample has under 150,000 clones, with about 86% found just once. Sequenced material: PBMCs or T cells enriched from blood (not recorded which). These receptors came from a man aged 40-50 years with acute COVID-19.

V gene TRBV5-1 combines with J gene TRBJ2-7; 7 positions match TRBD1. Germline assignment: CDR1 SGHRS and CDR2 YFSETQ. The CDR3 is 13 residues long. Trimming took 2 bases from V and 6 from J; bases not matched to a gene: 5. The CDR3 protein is CASSFTGAGEQYF. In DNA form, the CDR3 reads TGCGCCAGCAGCTTTACAGGGGCCGGCGAGCAGTACTTC. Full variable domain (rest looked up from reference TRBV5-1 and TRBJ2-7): KAGVTQTPRYLIKTRGQQVTLSCSPISGHRSVSWYQQTPGQGLQFLFEYFSETQRNKGNFPGRFSGRQFSNSRSEMNVSTLELGDSALYLCASSFTGAGEQYFGPGTRLTVT.

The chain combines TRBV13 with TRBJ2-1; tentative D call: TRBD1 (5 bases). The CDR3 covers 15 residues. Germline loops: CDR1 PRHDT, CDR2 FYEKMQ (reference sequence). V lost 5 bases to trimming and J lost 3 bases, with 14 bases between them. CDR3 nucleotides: TGTGCCAGCAGCCTCAGACAGTTCGGCTACAATGAGCAGTTCTTC. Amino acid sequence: CASSLRQFGYNEQFF.

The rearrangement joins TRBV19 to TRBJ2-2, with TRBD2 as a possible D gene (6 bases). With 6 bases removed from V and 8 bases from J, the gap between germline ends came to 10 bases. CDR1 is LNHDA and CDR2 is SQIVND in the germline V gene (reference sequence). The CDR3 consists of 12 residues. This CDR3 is CASSWGGGELFF. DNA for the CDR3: TGTGCCAGTAGCTGGGGAGGAGGGGAGCTGTTTTTT. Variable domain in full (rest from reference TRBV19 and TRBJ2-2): DGGITQSPKYLFRKEGQNVTLSCEQNLNHDAMYWYRQDPGQGLRLIYYSQIVNDFQKGDIAEGYSVSREKKESFPLTVTSAQKNPTAFYLCASSWGGGELFFGEGSRLTVL.

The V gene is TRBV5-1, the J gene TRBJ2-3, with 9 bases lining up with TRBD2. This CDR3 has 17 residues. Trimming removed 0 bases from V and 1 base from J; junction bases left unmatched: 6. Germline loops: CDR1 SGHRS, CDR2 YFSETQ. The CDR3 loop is CASSLGASGVRTDTQYF. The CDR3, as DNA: TGCGCCAGCAGCTTGGGGGCTAGCGGGGTCCGCACAGATACGCAGTATTTT.

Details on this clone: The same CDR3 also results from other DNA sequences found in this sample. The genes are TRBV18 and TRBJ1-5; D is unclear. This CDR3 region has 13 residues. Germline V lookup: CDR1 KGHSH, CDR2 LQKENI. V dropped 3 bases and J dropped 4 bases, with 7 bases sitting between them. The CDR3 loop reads CASSPGRNQPQHF. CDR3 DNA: TGTGCCAGCTCACCGGGCAGGAATCAGCCCCAGCATTTT.

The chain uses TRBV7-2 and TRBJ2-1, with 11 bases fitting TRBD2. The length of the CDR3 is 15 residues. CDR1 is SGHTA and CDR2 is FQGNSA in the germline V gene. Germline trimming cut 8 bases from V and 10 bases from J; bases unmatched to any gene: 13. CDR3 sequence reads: CASGPPGLADGEQFF. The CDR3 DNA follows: TGTGCCAGCGGCCCCCCGGGACTAGCGGATGGCGAGCAGTTCTTC.

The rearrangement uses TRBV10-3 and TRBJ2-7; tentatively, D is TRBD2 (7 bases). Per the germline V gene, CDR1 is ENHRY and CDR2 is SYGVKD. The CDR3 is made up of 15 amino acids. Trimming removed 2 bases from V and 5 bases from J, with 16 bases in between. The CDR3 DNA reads TGTGCCATCAGTGAGACCCTTGGGGAGGGGGACGAGCAGTACTTC. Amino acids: CAISETLGEGDEQYF.

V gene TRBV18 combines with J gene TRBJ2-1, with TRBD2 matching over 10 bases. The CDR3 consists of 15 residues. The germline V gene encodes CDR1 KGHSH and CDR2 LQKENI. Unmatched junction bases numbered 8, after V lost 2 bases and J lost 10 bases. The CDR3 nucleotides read TGTGCCAGCTCACCAACTAGCGGGATCCGGGGGGAGCAGTTCTTC. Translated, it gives CASSPTSGIRGEQFF.

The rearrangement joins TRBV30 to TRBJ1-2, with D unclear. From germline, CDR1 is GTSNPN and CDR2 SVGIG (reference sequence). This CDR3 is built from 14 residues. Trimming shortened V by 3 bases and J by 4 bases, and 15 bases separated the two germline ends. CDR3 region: CAWRAAGSFYGYTF. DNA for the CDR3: TGTGCCTGGAGGGCGGCGGGTAGCTTCTATGGCTACACCTTC. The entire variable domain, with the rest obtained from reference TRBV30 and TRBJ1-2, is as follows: SQTIHQWPATLVQPVGSPLSLECTVEGTSNPNLYWYRQAAGRGLQLLFYSVGIGQISSEVPQNLSASRPQDRQFILSSKKLLLSDSGFYLCAWRAAGSFYGYTFGSGTRLTVV.

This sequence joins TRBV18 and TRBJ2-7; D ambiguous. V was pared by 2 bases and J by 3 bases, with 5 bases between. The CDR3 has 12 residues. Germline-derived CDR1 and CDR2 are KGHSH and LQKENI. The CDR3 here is CASSPSVYEQYF. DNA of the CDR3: TGTGCCAGCTCACCATCTGTCTACGAGCAGTACTTC.

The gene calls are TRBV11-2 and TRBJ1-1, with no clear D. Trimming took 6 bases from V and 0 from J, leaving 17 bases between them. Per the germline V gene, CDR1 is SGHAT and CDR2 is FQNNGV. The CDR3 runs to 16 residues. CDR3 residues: CASREWSREVNTEAFF. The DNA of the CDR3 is TGTGCCAGCAGGGAATGGTCGAGGGAGGTGAACACTGAAGCTTTCTTT.

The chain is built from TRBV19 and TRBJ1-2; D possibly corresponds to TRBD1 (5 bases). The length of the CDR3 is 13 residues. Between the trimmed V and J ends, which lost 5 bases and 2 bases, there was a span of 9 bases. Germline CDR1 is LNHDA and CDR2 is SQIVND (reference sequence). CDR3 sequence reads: CASSRQQNYGYTF. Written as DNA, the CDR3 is TGTGCCAGTAGTCGACAGCAAAACTATGGCTACACCTTC.

The CDR3 sequence is CASSGRESGGELFF. CDR3 DNA sequence: TGTGCCAGCAGTGGGAGGGAAAGCGGCGGGGAGCTGTTTTTT. The V call is TRBV2, the J call TRBJ2-2; possible D gene TRBD2, 6 bases. This CDR3 has 14 residues. The V gene lost 4 bases and the J gene lost 7 bases, with 13 bases spanning the gap. Germline V gene lookup returns CDR1 SNHLY and CDR2 FYNNEI.

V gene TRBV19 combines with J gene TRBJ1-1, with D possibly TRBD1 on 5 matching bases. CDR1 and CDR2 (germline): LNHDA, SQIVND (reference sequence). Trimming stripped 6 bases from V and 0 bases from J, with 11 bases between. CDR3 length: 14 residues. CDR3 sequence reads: CASSLDIMNTEAFF. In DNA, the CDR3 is TGTGCCAGTAGCTTGGACATTATGAACACTGAAGCTTTCTTT.

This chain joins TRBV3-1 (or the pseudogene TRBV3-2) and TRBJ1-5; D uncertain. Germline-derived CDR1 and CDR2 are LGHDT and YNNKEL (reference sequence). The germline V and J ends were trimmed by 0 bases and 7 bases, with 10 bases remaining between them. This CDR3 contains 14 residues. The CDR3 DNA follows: TGTGCCAGCAGCCAAGATCCGGACTGGCAGCCCCAGCATTTT. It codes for CASSQDPDWQPQHF.

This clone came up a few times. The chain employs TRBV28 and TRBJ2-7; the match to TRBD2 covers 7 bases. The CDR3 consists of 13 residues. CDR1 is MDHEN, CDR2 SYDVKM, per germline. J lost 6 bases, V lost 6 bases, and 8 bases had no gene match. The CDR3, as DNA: TGTGCCAGCAGCTTGGGGGGGTATGGCGAGCAGTACTTC. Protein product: CASSLGGYGEQYF.

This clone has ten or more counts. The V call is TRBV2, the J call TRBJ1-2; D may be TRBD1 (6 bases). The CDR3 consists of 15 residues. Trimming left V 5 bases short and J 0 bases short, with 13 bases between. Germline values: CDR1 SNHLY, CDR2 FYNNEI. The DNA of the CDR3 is TGTGCCAGCAGTATGACAGGCTTAGCTAACTATGGCTACACCTTC. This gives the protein CASSMTGLANYGYTF. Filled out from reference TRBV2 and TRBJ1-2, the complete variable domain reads EPEVTQTPSHQVTQMGQEVILRCVPISNHLYFYWYRQILGQKVEFLVSFYNNEISEKSEIFDDQFSVERPDGSNFTLKIRSTKLEDSAMYFCASSMTGLANYGYTFGSGTRLTVV.

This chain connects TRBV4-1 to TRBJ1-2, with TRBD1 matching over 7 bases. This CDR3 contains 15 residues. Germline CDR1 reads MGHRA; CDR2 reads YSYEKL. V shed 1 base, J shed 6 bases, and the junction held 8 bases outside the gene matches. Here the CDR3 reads CASSQGTGVNDGYTF. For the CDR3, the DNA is TGCGCCAGCAGCCAAGGTACAGGGGTAAACGATGGCTACACCTTC.

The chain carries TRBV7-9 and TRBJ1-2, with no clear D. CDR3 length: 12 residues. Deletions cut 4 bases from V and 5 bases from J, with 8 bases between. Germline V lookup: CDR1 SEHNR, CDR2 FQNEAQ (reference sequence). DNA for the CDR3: TGTGCCAGCAGCTCAATAGAATATGGCTACACCTTC. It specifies CASSSIEYGYTF.

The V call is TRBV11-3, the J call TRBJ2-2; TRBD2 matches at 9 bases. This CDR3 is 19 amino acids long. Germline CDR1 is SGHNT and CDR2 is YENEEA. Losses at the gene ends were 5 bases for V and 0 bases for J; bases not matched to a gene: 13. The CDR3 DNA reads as TGTGCCAGCAGCCGAGGTAGAGGAGCGGGGGGTACGAACACCGGGGAGCTGTTTTTT. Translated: CASSRGRGAGGTNTGELFF.

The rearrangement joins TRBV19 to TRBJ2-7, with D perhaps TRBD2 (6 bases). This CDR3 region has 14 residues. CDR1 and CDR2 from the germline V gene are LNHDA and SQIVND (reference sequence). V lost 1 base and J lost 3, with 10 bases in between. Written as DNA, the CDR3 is TGTGCCAGTAGTATAGGAGGGAGGCTCTACGAGCAGTACTTC. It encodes CASSIGGRLYEQYF.

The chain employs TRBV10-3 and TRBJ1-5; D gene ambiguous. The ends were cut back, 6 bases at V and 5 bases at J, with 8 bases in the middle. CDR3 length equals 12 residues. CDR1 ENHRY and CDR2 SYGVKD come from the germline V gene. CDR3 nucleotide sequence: TGTGCCATCAGGGCCCAGGATCAGCCCCAGCATTTT. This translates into CAIRAQDQPQHF.

The CDR3 spells CASRGAAQETQYF. CDR3 in DNA: TGTGCCAGCAGGGGGGCGGCCCAAGAGACCCAGTACTTC. The chain joins TRBV28 to TRBJ2-5; tentative D call: TRBD1 (6 bases). V dropped 6 bases and J dropped 1 base, with 9 bases sitting between them. The CDR3 has 13 residues. The germline V gene encodes CDR1 MDHEN and CDR2 SYDVKM.